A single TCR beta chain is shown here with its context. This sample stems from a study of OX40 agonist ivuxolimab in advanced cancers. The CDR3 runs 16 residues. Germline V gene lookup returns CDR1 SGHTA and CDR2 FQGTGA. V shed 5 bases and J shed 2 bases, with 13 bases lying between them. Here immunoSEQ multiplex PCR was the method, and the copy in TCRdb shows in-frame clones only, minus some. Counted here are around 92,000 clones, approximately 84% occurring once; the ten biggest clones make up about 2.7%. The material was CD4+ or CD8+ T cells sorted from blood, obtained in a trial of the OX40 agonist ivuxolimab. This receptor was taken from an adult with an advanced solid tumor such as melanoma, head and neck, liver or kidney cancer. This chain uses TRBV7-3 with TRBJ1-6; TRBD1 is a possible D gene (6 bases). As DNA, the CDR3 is TGTGCCAGCAGCCTCGTCGGGGGGCCCTATAATTCACCCCTCCACTTT. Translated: CASSLVGGPYNSPLHF.